The rows below give T cell receptor beta chains drawn from one sample of a study of blood T cell repertoires in COVID-19. Clones were read by immunoSEQ multiplex PCR, and TCRdb kept only the in-frame ones, dropping some. The sample consists of some 100,000 clones, 70% to 85% of them appearing once. Sequencing was done on a sample of peripheral blood. The receptors were sampled from a woman in her sixties or seventies with acute or convalescent COVID-19. The CDR3 runs from the conserved cysteine through the conserved F or W. The D gene is left open where the match is weak.

V: TRBV3-1/TRBV3-2; J: TRBJ1-3; D: -; CDR3: CASSQAGGGGNTIYF
V: TRBV29-1; J: TRBJ1-6; D: -; CDR3: CSVEVGTSNSPLHF
V: TRBV30; J: TRBJ2-5; D: -; CDR3: CAWSPPGGYETQYF
V: TRBV4-3; J: TRBJ1-5; D: -; CDR3: CASSQDISQPQHF
V: TRBV3-1/TRBV3-2; J: TRBJ2-3; D: -; CDR3: CASSQGATDTQYF
V: TRBV7-2; J: TRBJ2-3; D: -; CDR3: CASTYSTVASSIRNTQYF
V: TRBV14; J: TRBJ1-1; D: -; CDR3: CASSQVGSTRNTEAFF
V: TRBV4-1; J: TRBJ2-2; D: -; CDR3: CASSRDIGTGELFF
V: TRBV27; J: TRBJ2-6; D: -; CDR3: CASSLSFLPLMGANVLTF
V: TRBV5-5; J: TRBJ1-1; D: -; CDR3: CASSRNAGLNTEAFF
V: TRBV28; J: TRBJ1-5; D: TRBD1; CDR3: CASSPRTGSYSNQPQHF
V: TRBV20-1; J: TRBJ2-1; D: TRBD1; CDR3: CSASGTGAFNEQFF
V: TRBV5-6; J: TRBJ2-1; D: TRBD1; CDR3: CASSPDRGRDNEQFF
V: TRBV5-1; J: TRBJ1-5; D: -; CDR3: CASSFRSDQPQHF
V: TRBV11-2; J: TRBJ2-5; D: -; CDR3: CASSLGPYQETQYF
V: TRBV11-3; J: TRBJ1-4; D: TRBD1; CDR3: CASSLTGDVEKLFF
V: TRBV7-2; J: TRBJ1-1; D: -; CDR3: CASSLTFATEAFF
V: TRBV6-5; J: TRBJ2-4; D: -; CDR3: CASSSHRDRVKNIQYF